Listed here are 15 T cell receptor beta chains from one sample, sequenced in a study of PD-L1 blockade in urothelial cancer (dated by TCRdb to 2016 to 2017). Libraries were built with the immunoSEQ multiplex PCR assay. TCRdb obtained this table from immuneACCESS and retained in-frame rearrangements with V and J assigned. These tables miss some clones; where compared with another copy, unresolved V genes account for less than half of the shortfall, and the remainder is unexplained. Across this sample there are roughly 16,000 clones, with around 89% seen only once. The biggest ten clones account for roughly 12% of the sample. The sample's time point label, in plain terms: pretreatment peripheral blood. Here the sequenced sample was PBMCs, taken around atezolizumab (anti-PD-L1) treatment. These receptors were collected from a man aged 70 or older with urothelial cancer.

J is TRBJ1-2 and V is TRBV5-1, with a weak D call TRBD1 (5 bases). CDR1 and CDR2 (germline): SGHRS, YFSETQ. CDR3 length: 13 residues. Trimming pared 0 bases from V and 8 bases from J, leaving 11 bases between. In DNA form, the CDR3 reads TGCGCCAGCAGCTTGGACACGGGGGACGGCTACACCTTC. Translating gives CASSLDTGDGYTF.

The chain joins TRBV6-6 to TRBJ2-7; 8 bases agree with TRBD1. Germline-derived CDR1 and CDR2 are MNHNY and SVGAGI (reference sequence). The CDR3 runs to 15 residues. Unmatched junction bases numbered 13, after V lost 6 bases and J lost 6 bases. This CDR3 reads CASSRTGNNVGEQYF. CDR3 bases: TGTGCCAGCAGCCGGACAGGGAATAATGTCGGCGAGCAGTACTTC.

J is TRBJ1-2 and V is TRBV13; TRBD1 might be the D (5 bases). CDR1 and CDR2 from the germline V gene are PRHDT and FYEKMQ (reference sequence). With 7 bases removed from V and 3 bases from J, the gap between germline ends came to 24 bases. The CDR3 has 17 amino acids. In DNA form, the CDR3 reads TGTGCCAGCACGCAAGGCAGGGAATGGATCGGATACTATGGCTACACCTTC. It codes for CASTQGREWIGYYGYTF. The full variable domain, completed using reference TRBV13 and TRBJ1-2, is AAGVIQSPRHLIKEKRETATLKCYPIPRHDTVYWYQQGPGQDPQFLISFYEKMQSDKGSIPDRFSAQQFSDYHSELNMSSLELGDSALYFCASTQGREWIGYYGYTFGSGTRLTVV.

This chain links TRBV7-2 with TRBJ2-5; 11 bases align to TRBD2. Losses at the gene ends were 5 bases for V and 7 bases for J; bases not matched to a gene: 12. Germline V lookup: CDR1 SGHTA, CDR2 FQGNSA. CDR3 length: 16 residues. The CDR3 loop reads CASSPNRSGGAGTQYF. For the CDR3, the DNA is TGTGCCAGCAGCCCCAACCGTAGCGGGGGGGCGGGGACCCAGTACTTC.

The chain carries TRBV12-5 and TRBJ2-2; no clear D gene. The CDR3 has 15 amino acids. CDR1 is LGHNT and CDR2 is FRNRAP in the germline V gene. The V and J ends lost 1 base and 1 base respectively, with 7 bases between them. Here the CDR3 reads CASGLGALNTGELFF. The CDR3 nucleotides read TGTGCTAGTGGTTTGGGGGCCCTGAACACCGGGGAGCTGTTTTTT.

This chain links TRBV19 with TRBJ1-6, with a possible D match to TRBD1 (5 bases). This CDR3 contains 16 residues. V lost 2 bases and J 8 bases, leaving 16 bases between the germline ends. CDR1 and CDR2 (germline): LNHDA, SQIVND (reference sequence). The CDR3 is CASSILRAAGDSPLHF. As DNA, the CDR3 is TGTGCCAGTAGTATACTCAGGGCTGCGGGGGATTCACCCCTCCACTTT.

This sequence joins TRBV4-2 and TRBJ1-5; maybe TRBD1 (6 bases). V gave up 1 base and J gave up 8 bases, with 18 bases separating them. The CDR3 is 16 amino acids. Germline V CDR1 and CDR2: LGHNA, YNFKEQ. The CDR3 nucleotides are TGTGCCAGCAGCCAAGGACAAAACAGGGCCTGGGAGCCCCAGCATTTT. It encodes CASSQGQNRAWEPQHF.

The V and J genes are TRBV6-1 and TRBJ2-1, with 9 positions matching TRBD2. V lost 8 bases and J lost 6; bases outside the gene matches: 8. Germline lookup yields CDR1 MNHNS and CDR2 SASEGT. The CDR3 runs to 14 residues. CDR3 in DNA: TGTGCCAGCTTTAGCGGGGGTTCCCTCAATGAGCAGTTCTTC. Translation gives CASFSGGSLNEQFF.

The rearrangement uses TRBV19 and TRBJ1-4; 8 bases map to TRBD1. The V and J ends lost 6 bases and 10 bases, in that order; junction bases with no gene match: 10. CDR3 size: 14 residues. Germline CDR1 is LNHDA and CDR2 is SQIVND (reference sequence). Here the CDR3 DNA reads TGTGCCAGTAGGCACGAAACCCAGGGGGCAAAACTGTTTTTT. Amino acids: CASRHETQGAKLFF.

The V call is TRBV27, the J call TRBJ1-2; D not certain. In germline, CDR1 is MNHEY, CDR2 SMNVEV (reference sequence). This CDR3 has 17 amino acids. Deletions cut 2 bases from V and 0 bases from J, with 16 bases between. CDR3 region: CASSLTTGLGANYGYTF. The CDR3 DNA reads as TGTGCCAGCAGTTTAACCACTGGACTGGGAGCTAACTATGGCTACACCTTC.

V is TRBV30 and J is TRBJ1-4; tentatively, D is TRBD1 (5 bases). CDR1 and CDR2 from the germline V gene are GTSNPN and SVGIG (reference sequence). Between the trimmed V and J ends, which lost 0 bases and 0 bases, there was a span of 11 bases. This CDR3 spans 16 amino acids. The CDR3 spells CAWSVQELATNEKLFF. The CDR3 DNA is TGTGCCTGGAGTGTACAGGAGCTCGCAACTAATGAAAAACTGTTTTTT. The variable domain in full, with the rest retrieved from reference TRBV30 and TRBJ1-4, is SQTIHQWPATLVQPVGSPLSLECTVEGTSNPNLYWYRQAAGRGLQLLFYSVGIGQISSEVPQNLSASRPQDRQFILSSKKLLLSDSGFYLCAWSVQELATNEKLFFGSGTQLSVL.

The J gene is TRBJ1-6, the V gene TRBV29-1; 7 bases align to TRBD1. Germline assignment: CDR1 SQVTM and CDR2 ANQGSEA. The CDR3 covers 14 residues. Trimming took 6 bases from V and 7 from J; bases not matched to a gene: 9. The CDR3 sequence is CSVGTGTENSPLHF. In DNA, the CDR3 is TGCAGCGTCGGCACCGGGACAGAAAATTCACCCCTCCACTTT. Supplemented by reference TRBV29-1 and TRBJ1-6, the full variable domain reads SAVISQKPSRDICQRGTSLTIQCQVDSQVTMMFWYRQQPGQSLTLIATANQGSEATYESGFVIDKFPISRPNLTFSTLTVSNMSPEDSSIYLCSVGTGTENSPLHFGNGTRLTVT.

The chain combines TRBV2 with TRBJ1-1, with D unresolved. Trimming cost V 0 bases and J 5 bases, with 7 bases left between them. The germline V gene has CDR1 SNHLY and CDR2 FYNNEI. CDR3 length: 13 residues. For the CDR3, the DNA is TGTGCCAGCAGTGAAGCGCGGGTTACTGAAGCTTTCTTT. Its protein product is CASSEARVTEAFF.

This clone was found once. The CDR3 reads CASSPRQRANYGYTF. CDR3 bases: TGTGCCAGTAGTCCGCGACAGAGAGCTAACTATGGCTACACCTTC. The chain employs TRBV19 and TRBJ1-2; the D gene is possibly TRBD1 (5 bases). The CDR3 consists of 15 residues. Deletions cut 5 bases from V and 0 bases from J, with 13 bases between. Germline lookup yields CDR1 LNHDA and CDR2 SQIVND (reference sequence). The whole variable domain, remainder taken from reference TRBV19 and TRBJ1-2, is DGGITQSPKYLFRKEGQNVTLSCEQNLNHDAMYWYRQDPGQGLRLIYYSQIVNDFQKGDIAEGYSVSREKKESFPLTVTSAQKNPTAFYLCASSPRQRANYGYTFGSGTRLTVV.

The rearrangement uses TRBV7-9 and TRBJ1-1, with 8 bases fitting TRBD1. Germline lookup yields CDR1 SEHNR and CDR2 FQNEAQ (reference sequence). V lost 5 bases to trimming and J lost 1 base; unmatched junction nucleotides: 9. The CDR3 runs to 16 residues. CDR3: CASSTSRTGKNTEAFF. The CDR3 DNA reads TGTGCCAGCAGCACTTCTCGGACAGGGAAGAACACTGAAGCTTTCTTT. The variable domain in full, completed from reference TRBV7-9 and TRBJ1-1, reads DTGVSQNPRHKITKRGQNVTFRCDPISEHNRLYWYRQTLGQGPEFLTYFQNEAQLEKSRLLSDRFSAERPKGSFSTLEIQRTEQGDSAMYLCASSTSRTGKNTEAFFGQGTRLTVV.